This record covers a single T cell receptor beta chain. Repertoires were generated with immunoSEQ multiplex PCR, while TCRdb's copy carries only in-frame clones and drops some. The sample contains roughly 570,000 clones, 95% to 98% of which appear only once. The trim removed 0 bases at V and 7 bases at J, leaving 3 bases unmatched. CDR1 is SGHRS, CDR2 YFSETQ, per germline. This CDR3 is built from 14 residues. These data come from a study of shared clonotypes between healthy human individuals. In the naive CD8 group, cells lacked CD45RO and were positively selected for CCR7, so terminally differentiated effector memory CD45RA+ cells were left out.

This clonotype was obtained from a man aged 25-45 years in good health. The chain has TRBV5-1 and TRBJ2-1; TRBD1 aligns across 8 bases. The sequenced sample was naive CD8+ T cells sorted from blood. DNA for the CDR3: TGCGCCAGCAGCTTGGGACAGGGGTGGAATGAGCAGTTCTTC. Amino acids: CASSLGQGWNEQFF.